The sequence of this TCR beta chain was determined in a study of CD8+ T cells in alopecia areata. Study outcomes and limitations: Lesional scalp displayed greater clonality than normal scalp, most notably in alopecia totalis/universalis.

Extraction of RNA preceded its reverse transcription into cDNA, which served as the sequencing template. Sequencing used immunoSEQ multiplex PCR; TCRdb keeps in-frame clones, though not all of them. The data contain over 100,000 clones, roughly 50% of them seen just once; the ten biggest clones take up about 12%. The CDR3 has 14 amino acids. V lost 3 bases, J lost 5 bases, and 11 bases lay in between. Germline V gene lookup returns CDR1 LGHNA and CDR2 YNFKEQ. This clone was seen a single time. The target antigen is unknown. The treatment: oral pan-JAK inhibitor, 5-10 mg twice daily. This specimen consisted of CD8+ T cells sorted from blood, obtained at week 24, from a patient treated with tofacitinib. The clonotype was recovered from a human donor with alopecia areata. V is TRBV4-2 and J is TRBJ2-1; TRBD2 might be the D (6 bases). CDR3: CASSQTRQNNEQFF. In DNA form, the CDR3 reads TGTGCCAGCAGCCAGACTAGACAGAACAATGAGCAGTTCTTC.